This T cell receptor (beta chain) was found in a study of Ad26.COV2.S vaccination and SARS-CoV-2 variants. The overall study: As a participant in COV1001, the donor was in the Ad26.COV2.S trial arm. Once or twice, 56 days apart, Ad26.COV2.S was delivered intramuscularly.

Treatment indicated: about 20 received Ad26.COV2.S at low or high dose, single or two shots; about 5 received placebo; per-sample allocation not given. The investigators took samples on day 63 after the first vaccine or placebo injection. Wuhan-strain spike was delivered by a replication-incompetent Ad26 vector. Produced via immunoSEQ multiplex PCR; TCRdb's table is partial and in-frame only. The table lists around 320,000 clones, 85% of them singletons. Between the trimmed V and J ends, which lost 8 bases and 7 bases, there was a span of 21 bases. In germline, CDR1 is MNHEY, CDR2 SVGAGI. The CDR3 length is 15 residues.

The source of this sequence is a person between 18 and 60 years old who received the Ad26.COV2.S COVID-19 vaccine or a placebo. Sequenced here: peripheral blood, sampled in a trial of Ad26.COV2.S vaccine versus placebo. This chain joins TRBV6-5 and TRBJ1-5; maybe TRBD1 (6 bases). Here the CDR3 reads CASRRNVKGDQPQHF. In nucleotides, the CDR3 is TGTGCCAGCCGACGTAATGTTAAGGGGGACCAGCCCCAGCATTTT.